These 22 T cell receptor beta chains share one sample of origin, sequenced in a study of tumor-infiltrating lymphocytes in primary liver carcinoma. Germline DNA was also extracted, and blood RNA derived from unsorted whole blood. Constant-region priming of around 500 ng total RNA yielded TCR beta cDNA. Investigators got TCR beta libraries out of three nested multiplex PCR rounds, done with slightly modified ARM-PCR. TRBV1-TRBV30 forward and Cbeta reverse primers drove the first two roughly 11-cycle rounds. TCRdb processed the multiplex PCR reads anew with MiXCR; each CDR3 protein has one entry. The sample yields a few hundred thousand distinct CDR3 sequences, 58% seen once. What was sequenced was peripheral blood. These TCRs come from a woman aged 25 to 45 with primary liver carcinoma and hepatitis B virus infection.

This clonotype appeared many times. The chain is built from TRBV11-2 and TRBJ2-7, with D perhaps TRBD1 or TRBD2 (7 bases each). The CDR3 extends over 15 amino acids. Trimming shortened V by 5 bases and J by 3 bases, and 17 bases separated the two germline ends. CDR1 is SGHAT, CDR2 FQNNGV, per germline. The CDR3 DNA reads TGTGCCAGCAGCGGCTACAGGGGAGGGGGCTACGAGCAGTACTTC. It encodes CASSGYRGGGYEQYF.

This clonotype was detected ten times or more. The J gene is TRBJ1-1, the V gene TRBV29-1, with no clear D. This CDR3 region has 12 residues. Germline CDR1 reads SQVTM; CDR2 reads ANQGSEA. Trimming shortened V by 4 bases and J by 4 bases, and 10 bases separated the two germline ends. The CDR3 coding sequence is TGCAGCGTTGTAATTGGATTCACTGAAGCTTTCTTT. Its translation is CSVVIGFTEAFF.

This clonotype was detected only once. A much more abundant neighbour one base away suggests this may be a read error. This chain connects TRBV29-1 to TRBJ2-7, with D perhaps TRBD1 or TRBD2 (6 bases each). The length of the CDR3 is 14 residues. Looked up from germline, CDR1 is SQVTM and CDR2 is ANQGSEA. The V end was cut by 2 bases, the J end by 2 bases, with 13 bases between. CDR3 nucleotides: TGCAGCGTTGAATATCGGGGGCCGACCTACGAGCAGTACTTC. Encoded protein: CSVEYRGPTYEQYF.

The V call is TRBV4-3, the J call TRBJ2-7; the match to TRBD2 covers 10 bases. With V trimmed by 4 bases and J by 4 bases, 7 bases remained unmatched. The CDR3 loop spans 15 amino acids. CDR1 is LGHNA, CDR2 YSLEER, per germline. The CDR3 loop is CASSPSSGRQYEQYF. For the CDR3, the DNA is TGCGCCAGCAGCCCCAGTAGCGGGAGGCAGTACGAGCAGTACTTC.

This clonotype was found once. A much larger clone lies a single base off, so this may be a read error. V gene TRBV11-2 combines with J gene TRBJ2-5; maybe TRBD2 (6 bases). This CDR3 comprises 17 residues. The germline V gene has CDR1 SGHAT and CDR2 FQNNGV. CDR3 in amino acids: CASSPRLTGGAKETRYF. CDR3 sequence (DNA): TGTGCCAGCAGCCCTAGACTCACTGGAGGGGCAAAAGAGACCCGGTACTTC.

In this sample, this clonotype turned up many times. The CDR3 region has the DNA TGCAGCGTGGAGGAGGGGGCGAACACCGGGGAGCTGTTTTTT. Its protein product is CSVEEGANTGELFF. The V and J genes are TRBV29-1 and TRBJ2-2, with D possibly being TRBD1 or TRBD2 (6 bases each). V dropped 6 bases and J dropped 0 bases, with 11 bases sitting between them. The CDR3 totals 14 residues. The germline gives CDR1 SQVTM, CDR2 ANQGSEA.

This clonotype was counted once. One junction end does not reproduce the germline sequence, and a read error may be involved. This chain uses TRBV11-2 with TRBJ2-1, with D perhaps TRBD2 (5 bases). The CDR3 consists of 18 residues. CDR1 is SGHAT and CDR2 is FQNNGV in the germline V gene. Here the CDR3 DNA reads TGTGCCAGCAGCTTAGGGGGAGCGGAACCGCTATCGAGCAATGAGCATTTCTTC. Translated, it gives CASSLGGAEPLSSNEHFF. Complete variable domain (other parts from reference TRBV11-2 and TRBJ2-1): EAGVAQSPRYKIIEKRQSVAFWCNPISGHATLYWYQQILGQGPKLLIQFQNNGVVDDSQLPKDRFSAERLKGVDSTLKIQPAKLEDSAVYLCASSLGGAEPLSSNEHFFGPGTRLTVL.

This chain connects TRBV24-1 to TRBJ2-2, with D hard to call. The CDR3 is 14 amino acids. With 1 base removed from V and 5 bases from J, the gap between germline ends came to 7 bases. The germline V gene has CDR1 KGHDR and CDR2 SFDVKD. CDR3 DNA: TGTGCCACCAGTGATTTACCTAGTACCGGGGAGCTGTTTTTT. The encoded protein is CATSDLPSTGELFF.

Details on this clonotype: One end of the junction fails to match germline, which may point to a read error. The chain recombines TRBV11-3 with TRBJ2-2, with D perhaps matching TRBD2 (5 bases). The CDR3 totals 15 residues. CDR1 and CDR2 (germline): SGHNT, YENEEA. The CDR3 DNA reads TGTGCCAGCAGCCCGCGGAGCCGGAACACCGGGGAACTGTTTTTT. Translated: CASSPRSRNTGELFF.

In regard to this clonotype: The junction and the germline gene differ at one end; a read error may be behind it. This chain connects TRBV4-3 to TRBJ2-7; D perhaps matches TRBD2 (6 bases). The CDR3 length is 16 residues. CDR1 and CDR2 from the germline V gene are LGHNA and YSLEER. Written as DNA, the CDR3 is TGCGCTAGCAGCCAAGACCGTATAACGGGAGCCCACGAGCAGTACTTC. This translates into CASSQDRITGAHEQYF.

To note about this clonotype: This may be a read error: a much more frequent sequence differs by one nucleotide. This chain links TRBV29-1 with TRBJ2-5; no clear D gene. The V end lost 8 bases, the J end lost 3 bases, and 10 bases lay between the germline ends. Looked up from germline, CDR1 is SQVTM and CDR2 is ANQGSEA. The CDR3 covers 11 residues. CDR3: CSLGEKETQYF. In DNA form, the CDR3 reads TGCAGCCTTGGAGAAAAAGAGACCCAGTACTTC.

This clonotype showed up just once. One end of the junction varies from germline; a read error may be responsible. The chain couples TRBV6-5 to TRBJ1-6; 8 bases align to TRBD1. In germline, CDR1 is MNHEY, CDR2 SVGAGI. The CDR3 length is 15 residues. This CDR3 is CASSYLGQGNPPLHF. In DNA, the CDR3 is TGTGCCAGCAGTTACCTTGGACAGGGTAATCCACCCCTCCACTTT.

In this sample, this clonotype turned up many times. The rearrangement links TRBV5-1 to TRBJ2-3, with D perhaps TRBD2 (5 bases). Germline assignment: CDR1 SGHRS and CDR2 YFSETQ. This CDR3 region has 14 residues. Trimming took 5 bases from V and 3 from J, leaving 13 bases between them. The CDR3 DNA reads as TGCGCCAGCAGACCGGCCCTAGCTACAGATACGCAGTATTTT. Its protein is CASRPALATDTQYF.

V gene TRBV12-3 or TRBV12-4 combines with J gene TRBJ2-7; 12 nucleotides agree with TRBD2. The CDR3 consists of 14 residues. With 3 bases clipped from V and 9 bases from J, the junction kept 6 bases outside the gene matches. In DNA form, the CDR3 reads TGTGCCAGCAGTTTTACTAGCGGGAGGAACGGGCAGTACTTC. Its translation: CASSFTSGRNGQYF.

This sequence joins TRBV10-3 and TRBJ1-4; unclear D gene. In germline, CDR1 is ENHRY, CDR2 SYGVKD. The CDR3 covers 14 residues. V was trimmed by 4 bases and J by 0 bases, leaving 6 bases between them. CDR3 DNA sequence: TGTGCCATCAGTGGGACGGCAACTAATGAAAAACTGTTTTTT. Translated: CAISGTATNEKLFF.

This chain joins TRBV11-2 and TRBJ2-7, with 7 bases matching TRBD1. The CDR3 covers 15 residues. V lost 7 bases to trimming and J lost 3 bases; unmatched junction nucleotides: 12. The germline gives CDR1 SGHAT, CDR2 FQNNGV. CDR3 nucleotide sequence: TGTGCCAGCAAGCACGAGACAGGGAGCTACTACGAGCAGTACTTC. Protein product: CASKHETGSYYEQYF.

V usage is TRBV6-6 and J usage is TRBJ2-7; 7 bases align to TRBD1. There are 12 residues in the CDR3. Losses at the gene ends were 8 bases for V and 5 bases for J; bases not matched to a gene: 6. Germline V gene data show CDR1 as MNHNY and CDR2 as SVGAGI (reference sequence). CDR3 nucleotides: TGTGCCAGCGGGACAGACAGCCACGAGCAGTACTTC. It codes for CASGTDSHEQYF.

This chain links TRBV11-2 with TRBJ2-3; TRBD1 agrees at 8 bases. CDR1 SGHAT and CDR2 FQNNGV come from the germline V gene. The CDR3 sequence is 15 residues long. J lost 6 bases, V lost 6 bases, and 11 bases had no gene match. Here the CDR3 DNA reads TGTGCCAGCAGTCTTGGGGACAGGAGAGGGGATACGCAGTATTTT. This sequence encodes CASSLGDRRGDTQYF.

Of note for this clonotype: A read error may explain this, as a much larger clone is one base away. This rearrangement joins TRBV6-6 to TRBJ2-4; 7 positions agree with TRBD1. Germline CDR1 reads MNHNY; CDR2 reads SVGAGI (reference sequence). The CDR3 consists of 15 residues. V lost 7 bases and J lost 0; bases outside the gene matches: 6. CDR3 protein: CASMKGQIAKNIQYF. The DNA of the CDR3 is TGTGCCAGCATGAAGGGACAGATAGCCAAAAACATTCAGTACTTC.

As regards this clonotype: At one end the junction does not follow the germline gene, possibly because of a read error. V gene TRBV6-5 combines with J gene TRBJ2-7; weak D call: TRBD1 (6 bases). The CDR3 extends over 15 amino acids. CDR1 is MNHEY, CDR2 SVGAGI, per germline. CDR3 protein: CASNYKDSRSYEQYF. CDR3 in DNA: TGCGCCAGCAATTACAAGGACAGCAGGTCCTACGAGCAGTACTTC.

This clonotype has at least ten counts. The gene calls are TRBV5-6 and TRBJ2-3; possible D gene TRBD1, 5 bases. The V end was cut by 0 bases, the J end by 0 bases, with 8 bases between. The CDR3 is made up of 15 amino acids. CDR1 is SGHDT and CDR2 is YYEEEE in the germline V gene. In DNA, the CDR3 is TGTGCCAGCAGCTTGGCCAGGGCAAGCACAGATACGCAGTATTTT. It specifies CASSLARASTDTQYF.

With regard to this clonotype: This may arise from a read error, as a much more abundant clone is one base away. The genes are TRBV6-6 and TRBJ2-7; D may correspond to TRBD1 or TRBD2 (6 bases each). This CDR3 spans 14 amino acids. Trimming removed 5 bases from V and 8 bases from J, with 19 bases in between. CDR1 is MNHNY and CDR2 is SVGAGI in the germline V gene (reference sequence). The CDR3 DNA reads as TGTGCCAGCAGTGTTGGGGGGCCTGGTTACAAGCAGTACTTC. Amino acids: CASSVGGPGYKQYF.